These T cell receptor beta chains were read from a single sample in a study of blood T cell repertoires in COVID-19. Some clones are missing from TCRdb's copy, which holds only in-frame ones; the method was immunoSEQ multiplex PCR. The profile shows about 130,000 clones, approximately 81% of them singletons. Material: peripheral blood. These receptors originate from a man older than 75 with COVID-19, enrolled during active disease. The CDR3 runs from the conserved cysteine through the conserved F or W. Clone size is stated in some rows and not others, as once, few, many or a class when expanded.

clone size	V gene	J gene	CDR3 protein
.	TRBV11-1	TRBJ2-3	CASSSGLAGSDTQYF
.	TRBV14	TRBJ2-7	CASRSSGASSYEQYF
few	TRBV29-1	TRBJ1-3	CSASNGEDSRGNTIYF
.	TRBV5-1	TRBJ2-3	CASSLEAQRDTQYF
few	TRBV4-1	TRBJ1-1	CASSSGVTEAFF
.	TRBV30	TRBJ1-6	CAWNGRGGHNSPLHF
.	TRBV20-1	TRBJ1-2	CSASLGTGLGYTF
.	TRBV6-5	TRBJ1-2	CASSYSPGRAVDGYTF
once	TRBV5-5	TRBJ2-1	CASSFRDRLNEQFF
.	TRBV6-5	TRBJ2-1	CASSPDGSNYNEQFF
few	TRBV2	TRBJ1-1	CASSDTGENTEAFF
.	TRBV27	TRBJ1-5	CASSFREPTYSNQPQHF
.	TRBV28	TRBJ1-2	CASSLFGTGYGYTF
.	TRBV9	TRBJ2-5	CASSVSTSGSFGETQYF
.	TRBV10-3	TRBJ1-1	CAISEPGMGGTEAFF
.	TRBV24-1	TRBJ2-5	CATSLTGEQETQYF
.	TRBV6-5	TRBJ1-6	CASSYTAETPLHF
.	TRBV29-1	TRBJ2-1	CSVPQGLVPFF
.	TRBV7-8	TRBJ2-7	CASSFTSGREQYF
.	TRBV9	TRBJ2-7	CASSVDPGGTYEQYF
.	TRBV6-6	TRBJ1-2	CASSSGTSNYGYTF
.	TRBV5-1	TRBJ2-5	CASSLTIEYQETQYF